These 19 T cell receptor beta chains originate from one sample sequenced in a study of identical twins. TCRdb reanalysed the 5' RACE reads using MiXCR and keeps one entry per CDR3 protein. The sample has about 340,000 distinct CDR3 sequences, roughly 12% seen once. The sample was also reused in another study, on yellow fever vaccine responses in identical twins.

The sequenced material came from CD8+ T cells sorted from blood. The receptors stem from a woman aged 18 to 35 in good health.

The chain links TRBV7-8 to TRBJ2-7, with D possibly matching TRBD2 (6 bases). The CDR3 runs to 16 residues. Germline lookup yields CDR1 SGHVS and CDR2 FQNEAQ. V was cut by 7 bases and J by 2 bases, with 21 bases left in between. CDR3 sequence reads: CASTLPGGAHTYEQYF. The CDR3 DNA reads TGTGCCAGCACCCTCCCAGGCGGGGCCCATACCTACGAGCAGTACTTC.

This clonotype was recorded a few times. The chain joins TRBV7-9 to TRBJ2-5, with D maybe TRBD1 (6 bases). Trimming stripped 0 bases from V and 0 bases from J, with 8 bases between. CDR3 size: 15 residues. CDR1 SEHNR and CDR2 FQNEAQ come from the germline V gene (reference sequence). CDR3 DNA sequence: TGTGCCAGCAGCTTAGCGGGACATAACCAAGAGACCCAGTACTTC. Translation: CASSLAGHNQETQYF.

The chain has TRBV29-1 and TRBJ2-1; the match to TRBD2 covers 8 bases. Germline V gene lookup returns CDR1 SQVTM and CDR2 ANQGSEA. The CDR3 is made up of 13 amino acids. Trimming took 6 bases from V and 6 from J; bases not matched to a gene: 7. The CDR3 reads CSVREGGFNEQFF. The CDR3 coding sequence is TGCAGCGTACGGGAGGGCGGTTTCAATGAGCAGTTCTTC.

The chain uses TRBV11-2 and TRBJ2-7, with unresolved D. This CDR3 comprises 13 residues. The V and J ends lost 5 bases and 3 bases respectively, with 11 bases between them. CDR1 SGHAT and CDR2 FQNNGV come from the germline V gene. The CDR3 nucleotides read TGTGCCAGCAGCCTTGGGGTAGTCTACGAGCAGTACTTC. This translates into CASSLGVVYEQYF. Looking up the rest from reference TRBV11-2 and TRBJ2-7 gives the full variable domain: EAGVAQSPRYKIIEKRQSVAFWCNPISGHATLYWYQQILGQGPKLLIQFQNNGVVDDSQLPKDRFSAERLKGVDSTLKIQPAKLEDSAVYLCASSLGVVYEQYFGPGTRLTVT.

This clonotype was recorded a few times. The chain combines TRBV19 with TRBJ2-7; unclear D gene. V dropped 4 bases and J dropped 5 bases, with 6 bases sitting between them. The CDR3 loop spans 11 amino acids. Looked up from germline, CDR1 is LNHDA and CDR2 is SQIVND (reference sequence). In DNA form, the CDR3 reads TGTGCCAGTAGTACCCTGGACGAGCAGTACTTC. Amino acids: CASSTLDEQYF.

This clonotype was seen a few times. The chain recombines TRBV20-1 with TRBJ2-7, with 8 bases that match TRBD2. CDR1 is DFQATT, CDR2 SNEGSKA, per germline (reference sequence). The CDR3 covers 14 residues. Trimming at V came to 6 bases and at J to 2 bases, leaving 9 bases not matched to a gene. This CDR3 is CSATTSGTAYEQYF. CDR3 in DNA: TGCAGTGCCACAACTAGCGGCACAGCCTACGAGCAGTACTTC.

This clonotype was observed a handful of times. V and J are TRBV15 and TRBJ2-2; tentative D call: TRBD1 (5 bases). Germline-derived CDR1 and CDR2 are LNHNV and YYDKDF (reference sequence). CDR3 length: 15 amino acids. Trimming left V 9 bases short and J 2 bases short, with 16 bases between. CDR3 DNA: TGTGCCACAACTACCGAGACAGTTAACACCGGGGAGCTGTTTTTT. Translating it yields CATTTETVNTGELFF.

This clonotype appeared a few times. V usage is TRBV15 and J usage is TRBJ2-2; no definite D call. From germline, CDR1 is LNHNV and CDR2 YYDKDF (reference sequence). The CDR3 has 14 amino acids. V was clipped by 5 bases and J by 4 bases, with 11 bases between them. CDR3 in amino acids: CATSPRSSTGELFF. CDR3 nucleotides: TGTGCCACCAGCCCCCGTAGTTCCACCGGGGAGCTGTTTTTT.

This clonotype has a handful of counts. The chain joins TRBV15 to TRBJ2-6; maybe TRBD2 (6 bases). This CDR3 spans 15 amino acids. V was shortened by 5 bases and J by 1 base, with 9 bases between the two germline ends. Looked up from germline, CDR1 is LNHNV and CDR2 is YYDKDF (reference sequence). As DNA, the CDR3 is TGTGCCACCAGCCCAGGGACTTCTGGGGCCAACGTCCTGACTTTC. Protein: CATSPGTSGANVLTF.

This clonotype was recorded at least ten times. The chain links TRBV7-9 to TRBJ2-3; D gene unclear. Germline CDR1 and CDR2: SEHNR and FQNEAQ (reference sequence). Trimming took off 2 bases at V and 2 bases at J, with 11 bases between the two ends. The CDR3 has 15 residues. This CDR3 is CASSLYGWNTDTQYF. CDR3 coding DNA: TGTGCCAGCAGCTTATACGGGTGGAACACAGATACGCAGTATTTT.

This clonotype was found a few times. The genes are TRBV5-1 and TRBJ2-2; perhaps TRBD1 as D (5 bases). The germline V gene has CDR1 SGHRS and CDR2 YFSETQ. This CDR3 spans 13 amino acids. Between the trimmed V and J ends, which lost 6 bases and 6 bases, there was a span of 12 bases. CDR3: CASTWAGSGELFF. CDR3 DNA: TGCGCCAGCACCTGGGCAGGGTCCGGGGAGCTGTTTTTT.

This sequence joins TRBV4-2 and TRBJ2-3, with D uncertain. From germline, CDR1 is LGHNA and CDR2 YNFKEQ. The CDR3 is 15 residues long. The V and J ends lost 0 bases and 0 bases respectively, with 7 bases between them. CDR3 nucleotides: TGTGCCAGCAGCCAAGATCAAGGGAGCACAGATACGCAGTATTTT. Translation: CASSQDQGSTDTQYF.

The chain is built from TRBV15 and TRBJ2-7; the D gene is possibly TRBD1 (6 bases). Germline V CDR1 and CDR2: LNHNV, YYDKDF (reference sequence). V lost 0 bases to trimming and J lost 3 bases, with 9 bases between them. This CDR3 has 14 residues. DNA of the CDR3: TGTGCCACCAGCAGAGATCGGGACAACTACGAGCAGTACTTC. Its protein is CATSRDRDNYEQYF.

This clonotype showed up just a few times. In DNA form, the CDR3 reads TGTGCCAGCGCTCTGGCGGGAGGCAATGAGCAGTTCTTC. Translating gives CASALAGGNEQFF. J is TRBJ2-1 and V is TRBV28, with 8 nucleotides matching TRBD2. The CDR3 spans 13 residues. From germline, CDR1 is MDHEN and CDR2 SYDVKM. V lost 8 bases to trimming and J lost 6 bases; unmatched junction nucleotides: 6.

This chain joins TRBV12-3 or TRBV12-4 and TRBJ2-2; 8 bases match TRBD2. V was pared by 7 bases and J by 4 bases, with 14 bases of the junction left unmatched. CDR3 length: 17 amino acids. In DNA, the CDR3 is TGTGCCAGCACCATTTTCATGGGGCTAGCGGGCACCGGGGAGCTGTTTTTT. Amino acid sequence: CASTIFMGLAGTGELFF.

The genes are TRBV12-5 and TRBJ2-2; the D gene is possibly TRBD2 (6 bases). Trimming removed 3 bases from V and 1 base from J, with 9 bases in between. In germline, CDR1 is LGHNT, CDR2 FRNRAP. The CDR3 consists of 15 residues. CDR3 DNA: TGTGCTAGTGGTTTATCGGGGGAGAACACCGGGGAGCTGTTTTTT. Protein: CASGLSGENTGELFF.

This chain uses TRBV5-1 with TRBJ1-1; D perhaps matches TRBD1 (6 bases). The ends were cut back, 3 bases at V and 5 bases at J, with 17 bases in the middle. Germline loops: CDR1 SGHRS, CDR2 YFSETQ. The CDR3 is made up of 15 amino acids. The CDR3 region has the DNA TGCGCCAGCAGCTGGAGGGAGGGGGGTAGGACTGAAGCTTTCTTT. It is translated as CASSWREGGRTEAFF.

The chain has TRBV7-9 and TRBJ2-7; 7 bases match TRBD1. The J segment lost 0 bases and the V segment lost 5 bases, leaving 7 bases of the junction unmatched. Germline-derived CDR1 and CDR2 are SEHNR and FQNEAQ (reference sequence). The CDR3 length is 15 residues. The CDR3: CASSPRQGPSYEQYV. The CDR3 nucleotides read TGTGCCAGCAGCCCGCGACAGGGACCCTCCTACGAGCAGTACGTC.

The chain combines TRBV6-5 with TRBJ1-2, with unresolved D. V lost 0 bases to trimming and J lost 8 bases, with 13 bases between them. Germline CDR1 is MNHEY and CDR2 is SVGAGI. CDR3 length: 14 residues. The CDR3 here is CASSYSKGSSGYTF. CDR3 DNA: TGTGCCAGCAGTTACTCGAAAGGGTCGTCCGGCTACACCTTC.